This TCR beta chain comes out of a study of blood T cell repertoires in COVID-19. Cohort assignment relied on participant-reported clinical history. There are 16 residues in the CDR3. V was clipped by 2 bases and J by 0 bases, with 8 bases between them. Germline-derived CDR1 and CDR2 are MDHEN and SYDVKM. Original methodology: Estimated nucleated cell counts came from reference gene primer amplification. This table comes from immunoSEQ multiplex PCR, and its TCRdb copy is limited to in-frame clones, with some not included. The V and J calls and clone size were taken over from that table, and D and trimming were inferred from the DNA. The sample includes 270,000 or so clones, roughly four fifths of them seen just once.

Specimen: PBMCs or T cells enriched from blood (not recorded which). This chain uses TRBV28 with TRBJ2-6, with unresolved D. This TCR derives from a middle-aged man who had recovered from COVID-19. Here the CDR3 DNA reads TGTGCCAGCAGTTTAGGGCCCCACTCTGGGGCCAACGTCCTGACTTTC. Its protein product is CASSLGPHSGANVLTF.